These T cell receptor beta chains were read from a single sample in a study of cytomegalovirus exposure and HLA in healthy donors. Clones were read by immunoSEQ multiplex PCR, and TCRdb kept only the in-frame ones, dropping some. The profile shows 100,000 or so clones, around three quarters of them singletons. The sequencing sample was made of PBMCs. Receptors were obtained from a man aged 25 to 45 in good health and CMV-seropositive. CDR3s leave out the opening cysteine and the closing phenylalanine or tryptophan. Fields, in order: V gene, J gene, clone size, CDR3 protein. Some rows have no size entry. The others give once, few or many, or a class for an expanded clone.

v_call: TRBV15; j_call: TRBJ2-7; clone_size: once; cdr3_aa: ATSSGRHYEQY
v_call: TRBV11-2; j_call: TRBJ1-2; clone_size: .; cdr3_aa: ASSFRDRRNYGYT
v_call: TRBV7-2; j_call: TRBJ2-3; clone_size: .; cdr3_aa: ASSARGGPTDTQY
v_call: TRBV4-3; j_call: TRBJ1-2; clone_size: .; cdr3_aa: ASSQDRGPRGDGYT
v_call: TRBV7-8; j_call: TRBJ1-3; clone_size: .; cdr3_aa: ASSLVIAHQANTIY
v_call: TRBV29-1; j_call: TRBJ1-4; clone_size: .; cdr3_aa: SVARTANEKLF
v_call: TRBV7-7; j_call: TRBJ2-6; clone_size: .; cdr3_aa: ASSLGGSGANVLT
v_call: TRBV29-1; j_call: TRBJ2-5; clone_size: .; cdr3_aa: SGTSSQY
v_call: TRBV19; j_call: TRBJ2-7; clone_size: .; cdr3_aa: ASSLWTIEY
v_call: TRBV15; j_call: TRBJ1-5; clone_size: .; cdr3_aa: ATSRVEKNQPQH
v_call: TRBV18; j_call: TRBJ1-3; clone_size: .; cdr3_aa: ASSPGTGVRNTIY
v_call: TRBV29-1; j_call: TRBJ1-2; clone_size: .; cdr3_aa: SFTGGGGYT
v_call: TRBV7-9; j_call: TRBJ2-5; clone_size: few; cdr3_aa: ASSRLQGWETQY
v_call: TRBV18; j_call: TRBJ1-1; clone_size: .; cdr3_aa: ASSPGRLATEAF
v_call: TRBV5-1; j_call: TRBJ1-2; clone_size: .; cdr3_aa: ASSLGQGGGYT
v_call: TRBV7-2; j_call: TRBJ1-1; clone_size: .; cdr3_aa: ASSLGTSGRGTEAF
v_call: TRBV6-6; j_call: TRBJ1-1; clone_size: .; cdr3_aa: ATVIRGTEAF
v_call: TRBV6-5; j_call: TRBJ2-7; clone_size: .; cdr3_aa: ASISAGGLGEQY
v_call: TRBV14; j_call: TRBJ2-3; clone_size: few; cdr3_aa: ASSTHPGQGPDTQY
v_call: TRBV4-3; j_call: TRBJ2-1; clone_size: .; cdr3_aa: ASSPFSSVSYNEQF
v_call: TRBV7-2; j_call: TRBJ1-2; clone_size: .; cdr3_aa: ASSLRGLGYGYT
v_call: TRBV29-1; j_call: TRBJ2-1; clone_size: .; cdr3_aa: SAPQWGSGGSSYNEQF
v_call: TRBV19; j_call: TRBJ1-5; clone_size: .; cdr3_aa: ASSLGTDNQPQH
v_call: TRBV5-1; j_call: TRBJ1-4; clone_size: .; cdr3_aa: ASSLEGQGTTNEKLF
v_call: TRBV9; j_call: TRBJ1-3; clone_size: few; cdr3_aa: ASSPRRATGNTIY
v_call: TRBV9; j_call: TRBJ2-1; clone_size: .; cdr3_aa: ASSVEGDGYNEQF
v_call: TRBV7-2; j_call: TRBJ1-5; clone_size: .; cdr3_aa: ASSTGPESNQPQH
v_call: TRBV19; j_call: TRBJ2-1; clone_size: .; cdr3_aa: ASSGTSGRGEQF
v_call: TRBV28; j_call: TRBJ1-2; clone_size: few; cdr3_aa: ASSFGVNYGYT
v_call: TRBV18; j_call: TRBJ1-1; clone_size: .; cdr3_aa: ASVDPIRGPEAF
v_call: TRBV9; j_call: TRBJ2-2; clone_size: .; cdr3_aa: ASSAPIGLFTGELF
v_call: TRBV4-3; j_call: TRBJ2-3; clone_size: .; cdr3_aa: ASSQDPQQGAFLDTQY
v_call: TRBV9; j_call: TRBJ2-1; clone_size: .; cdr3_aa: ASSVEGGGGEQF
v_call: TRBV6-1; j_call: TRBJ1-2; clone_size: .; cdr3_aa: ASSWDRGDGYT
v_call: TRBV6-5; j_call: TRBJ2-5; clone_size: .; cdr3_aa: ASSTGGPQETQY
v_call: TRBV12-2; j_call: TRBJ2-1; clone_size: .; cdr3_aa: ASRLRGRRGEQF
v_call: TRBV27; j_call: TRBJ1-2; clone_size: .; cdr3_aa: ASSAWDTINYGYT
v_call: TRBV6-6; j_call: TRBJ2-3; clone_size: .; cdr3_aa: ASSYSTRDTQY
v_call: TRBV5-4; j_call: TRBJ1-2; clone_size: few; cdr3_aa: ASSKTGVYGYT
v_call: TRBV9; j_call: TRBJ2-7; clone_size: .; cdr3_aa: ASSVVPGLPRDEQY
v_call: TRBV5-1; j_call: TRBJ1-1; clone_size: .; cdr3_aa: ASSSAGQGGTEAF
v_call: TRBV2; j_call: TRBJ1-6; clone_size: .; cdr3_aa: ASSEQGSYNSPLH
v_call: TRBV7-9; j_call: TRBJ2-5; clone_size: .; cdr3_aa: ASRNGTSGPGETQY
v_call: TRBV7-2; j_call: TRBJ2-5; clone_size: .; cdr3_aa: ASSFSAGDQETQY
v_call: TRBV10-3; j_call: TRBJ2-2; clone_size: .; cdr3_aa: AIRIMDRGRSGELF
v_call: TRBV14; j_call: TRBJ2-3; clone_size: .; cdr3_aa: ASSQRGGAVTQY
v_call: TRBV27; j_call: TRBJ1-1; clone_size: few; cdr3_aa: ASSLRQGRTEAF
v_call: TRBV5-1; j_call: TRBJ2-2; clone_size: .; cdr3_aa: ASSFTSGSTGELF
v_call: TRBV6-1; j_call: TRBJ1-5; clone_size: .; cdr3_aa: ASQQGASSQPQH
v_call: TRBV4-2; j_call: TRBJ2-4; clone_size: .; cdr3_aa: ASSQESSGGLMGIQY
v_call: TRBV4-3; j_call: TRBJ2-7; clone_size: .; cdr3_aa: ASSQREAGSTREQY
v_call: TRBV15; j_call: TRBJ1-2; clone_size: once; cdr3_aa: ATSRDRSASGGYT
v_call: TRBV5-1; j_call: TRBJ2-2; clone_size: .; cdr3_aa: ASSPTPRGVTGELF
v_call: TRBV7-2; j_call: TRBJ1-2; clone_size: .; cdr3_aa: ASSLVRAGGGYGYT
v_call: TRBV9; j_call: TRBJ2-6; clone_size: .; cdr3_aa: ASSPPTGAGANVLT